Detailed here is one T cell receptor (beta chain). Germline V lookup: CDR1 SNHLY, CDR2 FYNNEI. This CDR3 spans 14 amino acids. V shed 10 bases and J 7 bases; nucleotides not matched to a gene: 10. Authors' methods: By means of reference gene primer amplification, nucleated cell counts were estimated. Profiling relied on immunoSEQ multiplex PCR, and the TCRdb table lists in-frame clones only, not all of them. That table is the source of V, J and clone size, and D and trimming were worked out from the DNA. Among around 34,000 clones listed, 75% to 90% were seen once. This record comes from a study of blood T cell repertoires in COVID-19. Study information: Collection of acute and convalescent COVID-19 samples took place in the United States, Italy and Spain. T cells, B-cell-depleted T cells, or PBMCs provided the cDNA or gDNA that served as material.

This TCR was recovered from a woman aged 70-85 years with acute or convalescent COVID-19. The sequenced material came from peripheral blood. This chain joins TRBV2 and TRBJ1-5; TRBD1 matches 10 bases. The CDR3 DNA reads as TGTGCCACTAGGCCCGGGACAGGGGTACAGCCCCAGCATTTT. Amino acid sequence: CATRPGTGVQPQHF. The whole variable domain, remainder taken from reference TRBV2 and TRBJ1-5, is EPEVTQTPSHQVTQMGQEVILRCVPISNHLYFYWYRQILGQKVEFLVSFYNNEISEKSEIFDDQFSVERPDGSNFTLKIRSTKLEDSAMYFCATRPGTGVQPQHFGDGTRLSIL.